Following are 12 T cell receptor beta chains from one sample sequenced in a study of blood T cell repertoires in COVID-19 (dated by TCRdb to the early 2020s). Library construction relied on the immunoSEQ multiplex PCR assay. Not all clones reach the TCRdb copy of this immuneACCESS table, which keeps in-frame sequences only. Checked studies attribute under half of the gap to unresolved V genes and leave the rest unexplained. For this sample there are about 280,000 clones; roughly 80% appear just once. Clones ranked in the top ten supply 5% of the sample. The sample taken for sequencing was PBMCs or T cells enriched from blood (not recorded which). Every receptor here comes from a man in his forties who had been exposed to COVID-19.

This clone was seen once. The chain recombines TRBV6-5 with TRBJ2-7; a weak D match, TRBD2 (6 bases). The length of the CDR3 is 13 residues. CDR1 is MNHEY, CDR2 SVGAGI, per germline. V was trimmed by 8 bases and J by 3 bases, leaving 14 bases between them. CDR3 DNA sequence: TGTGCCAGCGGGAGGCAGTCCTACTACGAGCAGTACTTC. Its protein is CASGRQSYYEQYF.

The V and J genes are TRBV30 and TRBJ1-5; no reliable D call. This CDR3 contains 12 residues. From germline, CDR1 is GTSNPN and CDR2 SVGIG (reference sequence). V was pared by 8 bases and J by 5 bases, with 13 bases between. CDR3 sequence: CAATFGDQPQHF. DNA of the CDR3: TGTGCCGCCACCTTCGGGGATCAGCCCCAGCATTTT.

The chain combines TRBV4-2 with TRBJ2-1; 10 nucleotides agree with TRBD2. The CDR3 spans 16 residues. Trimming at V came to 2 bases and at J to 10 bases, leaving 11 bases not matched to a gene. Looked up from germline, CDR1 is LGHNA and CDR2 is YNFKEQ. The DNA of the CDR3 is TGTGCCAGCAGCCAATTCTCCGGGACTAGCGCCAGCGAGCAGTTCTTC. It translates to CASSQFSGTSASEQFF.

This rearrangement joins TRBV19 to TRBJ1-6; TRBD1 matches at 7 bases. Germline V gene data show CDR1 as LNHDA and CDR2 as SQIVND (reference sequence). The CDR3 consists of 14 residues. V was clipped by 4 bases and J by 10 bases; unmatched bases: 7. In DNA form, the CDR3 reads TGTGCCAGTAGTAATGGACAGGTCGGGTCACCCCTCCACTTT. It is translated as CASSNGQVGSPLHF.

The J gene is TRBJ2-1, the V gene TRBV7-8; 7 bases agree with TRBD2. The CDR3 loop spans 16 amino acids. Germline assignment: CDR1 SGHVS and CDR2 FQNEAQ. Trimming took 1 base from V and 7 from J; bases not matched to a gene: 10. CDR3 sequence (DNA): TGTGCCAGCAGCTTAGAAGGGAGGGCCGTAATAAATGAGCAGTTCTTC. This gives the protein CASSLEGRAVINEQFF.

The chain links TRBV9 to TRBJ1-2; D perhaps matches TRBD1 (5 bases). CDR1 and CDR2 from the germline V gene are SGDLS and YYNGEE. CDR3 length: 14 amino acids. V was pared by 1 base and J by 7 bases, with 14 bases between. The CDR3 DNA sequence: TGTGCCAGCAGCGTATTTATCAGGGCGAGTGGCTACACCTTC. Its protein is CASSVFIRASGYTF.

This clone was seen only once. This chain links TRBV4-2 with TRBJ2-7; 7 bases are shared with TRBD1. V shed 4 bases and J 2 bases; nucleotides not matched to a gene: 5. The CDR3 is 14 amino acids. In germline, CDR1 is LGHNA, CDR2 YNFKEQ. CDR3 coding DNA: TGTGCCAGCAGCCTAACAGGGGCCCCCTACGAGCAGTACTTC. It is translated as CASSLTGAPYEQYF.

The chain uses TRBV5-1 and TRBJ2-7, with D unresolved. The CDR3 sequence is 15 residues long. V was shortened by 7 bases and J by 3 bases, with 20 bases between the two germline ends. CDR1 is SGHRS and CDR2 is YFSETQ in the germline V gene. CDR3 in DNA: TGCGCCAGCGCCCCATCGGCTAGTTCGCTCTACGAGCAGTACTTC. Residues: CASAPSASSLYEQYF.

CDR3 DNA: TGTGCCTGGAGTGCCAGGGCGGGGGAGCTGTTTTTT. This encodes CAWSARAGELFF. This chain links TRBV30 with TRBJ2-2; D is perhaps TRBD1 (5 bases). V lost 1 base to trimming and J lost 8 bases, with 8 bases between them. This CDR3 has 12 amino acids. Germline CDR1 and CDR2: GTSNPN and SVGIG (reference sequence).

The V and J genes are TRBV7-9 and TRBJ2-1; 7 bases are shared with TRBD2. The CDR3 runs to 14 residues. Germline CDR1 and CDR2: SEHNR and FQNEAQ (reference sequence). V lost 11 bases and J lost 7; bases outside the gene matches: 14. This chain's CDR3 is CAGRLAAGRNEQFF. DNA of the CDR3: TGTGCCGGGCGGCTAGCGGCAGGGAGGAATGAGCAGTTCTTC.

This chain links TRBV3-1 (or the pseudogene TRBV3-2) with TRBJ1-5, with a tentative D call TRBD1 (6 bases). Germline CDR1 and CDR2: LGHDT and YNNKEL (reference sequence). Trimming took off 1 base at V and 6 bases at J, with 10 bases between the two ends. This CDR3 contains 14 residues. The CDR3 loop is CASSQVAGAQPQHF. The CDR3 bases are TGTGCCAGCAGCCAAGTCGCAGGGGCTCAGCCCCAGCATTTT.

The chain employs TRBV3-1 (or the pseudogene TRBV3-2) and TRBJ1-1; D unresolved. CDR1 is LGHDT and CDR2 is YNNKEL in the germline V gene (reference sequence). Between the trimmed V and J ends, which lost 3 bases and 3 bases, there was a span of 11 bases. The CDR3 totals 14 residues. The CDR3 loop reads CASSHALRDTEAFF. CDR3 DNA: TGTGCCAGCAGCCACGCTCTTCGGGACACTGAAGCTTTCTTT.